These 10 T cell receptor beta chains share one sample of origin, sequenced in a study of blood T cell repertoires in COVID-19. The protocol was immunoSEQ multiplex PCR, while the TCRdb copy is restricted to in-frame clones and leaves out a portion. The table has about 74,000 clones, about 86% seen once; the top ten hold more than 1.5%. The specimen was peripheral blood. These receptors originate from a woman aged 80 or over with active or convalescent COVID-19.

The chain joins TRBV6-2 or TRBV6-3 to TRBJ2-3, with D possibly being TRBD2 (5 bases). This CDR3 spans 12 amino acids. CDR1 and CDR2 (germline): MNHEY, SVGEGT. Trimming pared 6 bases from V and 7 bases from J, leaving 11 bases between. CDR3 sequence (DNA): TGTGCCAGCAGCCCAATGACTAATACGCAGTATTTT. Translation gives CASSPMTNTQYF.

This rearrangement joins TRBV18 to TRBJ1-2; TRBD1 agrees at 8 bases. This CDR3 region has 15 residues. The germline V gene encodes CDR1 KGHSH and CDR2 LQKENI. The junction had 4 bases not matched to a gene; V was cut back by 1 base and J by 3 bases. CDR3 loop: CASSPRGQEDYGYTF. The CDR3 DNA reads as TGTGCCAGCTCACCACGGGGACAGGAGGACTATGGCTACACCTTC.

The rearrangement uses TRBV5-1 and TRBJ2-7, with 9 bases aligning to TRBD1. The V gene end was trimmed by 3 bases and the J gene end by 1 base; junction bases not matched to a gene: 2. The CDR3 has 14 residues. CDR1 SGHRS and CDR2 YFSETQ come from the germline V gene. For the CDR3, the DNA is TGCGCCAGCAGCTCGACAGGGGGGTCCTACGAGCAGTACTTC. It translates to CASSSTGGSYEQYF.

This clone was counted a few times. The chain recombines TRBV7-9 with TRBJ1-2; TRBD1 might be the D (6 bases). Per the germline V gene, CDR1 is SEHNR and CDR2 is FQNEAQ (reference sequence). V was cut by 10 bases and J by 4 bases, with 22 bases left in between. This CDR3 has 15 residues. The CDR3 coding sequence is TGTGCCACCCTTAGACAGGACAACAACCTCTATGGCTACACCTTC. Protein product: CATLRQDNNLYGYTF.

The V call is TRBV3-1 (or the pseudogene TRBV3-2), the J call TRBJ2-1; the match to TRBD2 covers 10 bases. The V segment lost 4 bases and the J segment 8 bases; nucleotides outside the gene matches: 5. From germline, CDR1 is LGHDT and CDR2 YNNKEL (reference sequence). CDR3 length equals 14 residues. The CDR3 nucleotides are TGTGCCAGCAGCCTAGCGGGGGGCATCGATGAGCAGTTCTTC. It yields the protein CASSLAGGIDEQFF.

The J gene is TRBJ1-1, the V gene TRBV5-1; weak D call: TRBD1 (6 bases). The CDR3 is 13 amino acids. The ends were cut back, 4 bases at V and 5 bases at J, with 12 bases in the middle. Germline V gene sequence: CDR1 SGHRS, CDR2 YFSETQ. As DNA, the CDR3 is TGCGCCAGCAGCCCCCTGGGGGCTACTGAAGCTTTCTTT. This encodes CASSPLGATEAFF. The full variable domain, in which reference TRBV5-1 and TRBJ1-1 provide the parts outside the CDR3, is KAGVTQTPRYLIKTRGQQVTLSCSPISGHRSVSWYQQTPGQGLQFLFEYFSETQRNKGNFPGRFSGRQFSNSRSEMNVSTLELGDSALYLCASSPLGATEAFFGQGTRLTVV.

The rearrangement links TRBV24-1 to TRBJ2-1; TRBD2 agrees at 7 bases. CDR1 is KGHDR and CDR2 is SFDVKD in the germline V gene. The CDR3 extends over 14 amino acids. J lost 5 bases, V lost 5 bases, and 5 bases had no gene match. The CDR3 DNA follows: TGTGCCACCAGTGTTTGGGGAGGGAACAATGAGCAGTTCTTC. This encodes CATSVWGGNNEQFF.

The chain is built from TRBV7-2 and TRBJ2-7; D is perhaps TRBD2 (5 bases). V lost 3 bases and J lost 4, with 25 bases in between. This CDR3 is 18 amino acids long. Per the germline V gene, CDR1 is SGHTA and CDR2 is FQGNSA. CDR3 nucleotide sequence: TGTGCCAGCAGCTTTCGGGCGAACCGGAGGAGTCTGGCGTACGAGCAGTACTTC. As protein: CASSFRANRRSLAYEQYF.

The rearrangement joins TRBV7-3 to TRBJ2-1, with a tentative D call TRBD2 (5 bases). The V and J ends lost 5 bases and 7 bases respectively, with 18 bases between them. CDR1 is SGHTA and CDR2 is FQGTGA in the germline V gene. The CDR3 runs to 15 residues. The CDR3 spells CASSNGLGSGNEQFF. In DNA, the CDR3 is TGTGCCAGCAGCAACGGATTAGGATCGGGAAATGAGCAGTTCTTC.

This chain connects TRBV7-9 to TRBJ2-1; 9 bases map to TRBD2. From germline, CDR1 is SEHNR and CDR2 FQNEAQ (reference sequence). CDR3 length equals 19 residues. Germline trimming cut 2 bases from V and 2 bases from J; bases unmatched to any gene: 13. The CDR3 region is CASSLTQGVAGETYNEQFF. Written as DNA, the CDR3 is TGTGCCAGCAGCTTAACACAAGGAGTAGCGGGGGAAACCTACAATGAGCAGTTCTTC.